These 28 T cell receptor beta chains were all obtained from the same sample, sequenced in a study of CD8 T cells in Susac syndrome. An input of about 0.45 to 1 ug of RNA was subjected to reverse transcription using random hexamers. TCRdb re-derived calls from the immunoSEQ multiplex PCR reads in MiXCR, one entry per CDR3 protein. Of hundreds of thousands of distinct CDR3 sequences detected, roughly 90% appear once; the ten largest clones hold less than 0.15%. The sequencing sample was made of CD8+ T cells from PBMCs. The receptors were gathered from a human donor with multiple sclerosis.

The V call is TRBV6-5, the J call TRBJ2-7, with TRBD2 matching over 10 bases. Germline CDR1 and CDR2: MNHEY and SVGAGI. V lost 0 bases to trimming and J lost 0 bases; unmatched junction nucleotides: 5. This CDR3 comprises 17 residues. CDR3 bases: TGTGCCAGCAGTTACTCGCGGCTAGCGGGGGCCTCCTACGAGCAGTACTTC. Residues: CASSYSRLAGASYEQYF.

The rearrangement uses TRBV7-9 and TRBJ1-3; D is unclear. The CDR3 spans 11 residues. Trimming took 5 bases from V and 6 from J, leaving 5 bases between them. Germline values: CDR1 SEHNR, CDR2 FQNEAQ (reference sequence). The CDR3 reads CASSKTNTIYF. The CDR3 nucleotides read TGTGCCAGCAGCAAAACAAACACCATATATTTT.

The rearrangement joins TRBV11-2 to TRBJ2-7, with 14 bases aligning to TRBD2. J lost 3 bases, V lost 5 bases, and 9 bases had no gene match. The CDR3 sequence is 17 residues long. Germline V gene data show CDR1 as SGHAT and CDR2 as FQNNGV. CDR3 loop: CASSRTSGGRTDYEQYF. In DNA form, the CDR3 reads TGTGCCAGCAGCCGGACTAGCGGGGGGCGGACCGACTACGAGCAGTACTTC. Together with reference TRBV11-2 and TRBJ2-7, the CDR3 gives the full variable domain: EAGVAQSPRYKIIEKRQSVAFWCNPISGHATLYWYQQILGQGPKLLIQFQNNGVVDDSQLPKDRFSAERLKGVDSTLKIQPAKLEDSAVYLCASSRTSGGRTDYEQYFGPGTRLTVT.

V usage is TRBV7-8 and J usage is TRBJ1-2; possibly TRBD1 for D (6 bases). This CDR3 contains 16 residues. Trimming cost V 1 base and J 0 bases, with 12 bases left between them. CDR1 is SGHVS, CDR2 FQNEAQ, per germline. DNA for the CDR3: TGTGCCAGCAGCTTAGGGGGGGCTCGCCCTAACTATGGCTACACCTTC. It codes for CASSLGGARPNYGYTF.

This chain joins TRBV7-9 and TRBJ2-4; tentative D call: TRBD1 (5 bases). V lost 2 bases and J 3 bases, leaving 11 bases between the germline ends. Germline V gives CDR1 SEHNR, CDR2 FQNEAQ (reference sequence). The CDR3 consists of 15 residues. The CDR3 protein is CASSLTGSDKNIQYF. In DNA, the CDR3 is TGTGCCAGCAGCTTAACAGGCAGTGACAAAAACATTCAGTACTTC.

Concerning this clonotype: Germline and junction disagree at one end, which may indicate a read error. The chain carries TRBV11-2 and TRBJ2-7, with 8 bases that match TRBD1. The CDR3 has 13 residues. Germline CDR1 reads SGHAT; CDR2 reads FQNNGV. This CDR3 reads CASSLGQGWEQYF. Here the CDR3 DNA reads TGTGCCAGCAGTTTAGGACAGGGTTGGGAGCAGTACTTC. The entire variable domain, with the rest obtained from reference TRBV11-2 and TRBJ2-7, is as follows: EAGVAQSPRYKIIEKRQSVAFWCNPISGHATLYWYQQILGQGPKLLIQFQNNGVVDDSQLPKDRFSAERLKGVDSTLKIQPAKLEDSAVYLCASSLGQGWEQYFGPGTRLTVT.

The chain links TRBV13 to TRBJ2-7; the D gene could be TRBD1 or TRBD2 (5 bases each). The CDR3 has 15 amino acids. Trimming took 2 bases from V and 0 from J, leaving 11 bases between them. CDR1 is PRHDT, CDR2 FYEKMQ, per germline (reference sequence). The CDR3 DNA reads TGTGCCAGCAGCTTAAGGGCAGGGAGCTCCTACGAGCAGTACTTC. It codes for CASSLRAGSSYEQYF.

The chain links TRBV6-2 or TRBV6-3 to TRBJ1-5; 8 bases are a match to TRBD1. V shed 5 bases, J shed 6 bases, and the junction held 9 bases outside the gene matches. Per the germline V gene, CDR1 is MNHEY and CDR2 is SVGEGT. This CDR3 is built from 15 residues. The CDR3 is CASSTGTGPGQPQHF. Written as DNA, the CDR3 is TGTGCCAGCAGTACCGGGACAGGCCCAGGTCAGCCCCAGCATTTT.

The chain recombines TRBV11-2 with TRBJ2-7; TRBD2 aligns across 7 bases. Trimming at V came to 5 bases and at J to 3 bases, leaving 4 bases not matched to a gene. Germline CDR1 and CDR2: SGHAT and FQNNGV. This CDR3 contains 13 residues. The CDR3 loop reads CASSKTSSYEQYF. The CDR3 nucleotides read TGTGCCAGCAGCAAGACTAGCAGCTACGAGCAGTACTTC.

The gene calls are TRBV5-1 and TRBJ2-1; tentative D call: TRBD2 (7 bases). The V end was cut by 4 bases, the J end by 0 bases, with 17 bases between. CDR3 size: 17 residues. Germline V gives CDR1 SGHRS, CDR2 YFSETQ. As DNA, the CDR3 is TGCGCCAGCAGCCCGAGGGGGGAGGGCATCTCCTACAATGAGCAGTTCTTC. Protein sequence: CASSPRGEGISYNEQFF.

This chain connects TRBV12-3 or TRBV12-4 to TRBJ2-7; weak D call: TRBD2 (7 bases). Trimming took 7 bases from V and 5 from J, leaving 15 bases between them. The CDR3 spans 13 residues. This chain's CDR3 is CASNLQGRDEQYF. The DNA of the CDR3 is TGTGCCAGCAACCTCCAGGGGAGGGACGAGCAGTACTTC.

The table lists this clonotype with a count of one. This rearrangement joins TRBV2 to TRBJ2-1, with a possible D match to TRBD2 (5 bases). V was cut by 6 bases and J by 4 bases, with 10 bases left in between. Germline CDR1 and CDR2: SNHLY and FYNNEI. This CDR3 is built from 13 residues. The CDR3, as DNA: TGTGCCAGCAGCGCCGCGGGTTACAATGAGCAGTTCTTC. Protein sequence: CASSAAGYNEQFF.

The chain recombines TRBV9 with TRBJ2-2; TRBD2 agrees at 7 bases. With 5 bases clipped from V and 0 bases from J, the junction kept 7 bases outside the gene matches. CDR1 and CDR2 (germline): SGDLS, YYNGEE. This CDR3 is built from 16 residues. The chain's CDR3 is CASRGGGASNTGELFF. CDR3 nucleotides: TGTGCCAGCAGGGGGGGAGGGGCCTCGAACACCGGGGAGCTGTTTTTT.

This CDR3 is CASSYSPSAVEYEQYF. Written as DNA, the CDR3 is TGTGCCAGCAGTTACTCCCCCAGCGCAGTGGAATACGAGCAGTACTTC. The chain couples TRBV6-5 to TRBJ2-7; D unresolved. Germline V gene data show CDR1 as MNHEY and CDR2 as SVGAGI. The CDR3 has 16 residues. The V and J ends lost 0 bases and 4 bases respectively, with 16 bases between them.

The V and J genes are TRBV1 and TRBJ2-3; TRBD2 is the table's D call and was not checked against the DNA. TRBV1 is designated a pseudogene. The length of the CDR3 is 16 residues. CDR3: CTSSPFTRCTTDTQYF. DNA of the CDR3: TGCACCAGCAGCCCCTTTACTAGATGTACCACAGATACGCAGTATTTT.

This clonotype was seen just once. This sequence joins TRBV11-1 and TRBJ2-6; TRBD2 aligns across 15 bases. Trimming removed 1 base from V and 0 bases from J; junction bases left unmatched: 7. Germline values: CDR1 SGHAT, CDR2 FQDESV (reference sequence). This CDR3 comprises 21 residues. The CDR3 DNA follows: TGTGCCAGCAGCTTAGTCTTTGGGACTAGCGGGGGGTTCTCTGGGGCCAACGTCCTGACTTTC. This codes for CASSLVFGTSGGFSGANVLTF.

The chain carries TRBV7-9 and TRBJ2-1; D not resolved. The length of the CDR3 is 12 residues. Trimming took 5 bases from V and 3 from J, leaving 5 bases between them. Germline loops: CDR1 SEHNR, CDR2 FQNEAQ (reference sequence). The CDR3: CASSPLYNEQFF. In DNA form, the CDR3 reads TGTGCCAGCAGCCCCCTCTACAATGAGCAGTTCTTC.

V and J are TRBV27 and TRBJ2-1; D tentatively reads TRBD1 or TRBD2 (5 bases each). Trimming took 5 bases from V and 10 from J, leaving 12 bases between them. Looked up from germline, CDR1 is MNHEY and CDR2 is SMNVEV (reference sequence). The CDR3 is 12 amino acids. CDR3 sequence reads: CASSRGDPEQFF. CDR3 sequence (DNA): TGTGCCAGCAGTCGAGGGGACCCCGAGCAGTTCTTC.

This chain joins TRBV12-3 or TRBV12-4 and TRBJ2-1; D remains unclear. This CDR3 region has 15 residues. V lost 7 bases to trimming and J lost 3 bases, with 16 bases between them. CDR3 bases: TGTGCCAGCAACCACCCTTCGGTAGGCTACAATGAGCAGTTCTTC. It is translated as CASNHPSVGYNEQFF.

This clonotype was seen only once. V is TRBV7-8 and J is TRBJ2-5, with a tentative D call TRBD1 (5 bases). CDR3 length equals 13 residues. Per germline, CDR1 SGHVS and CDR2 FQNEAQ. Trimming left V 1 base short and J 5 bases short, with 8 bases between. CDR3 sequence (DNA): TGTGCCAGCAGCTTAGGGACACTGGAGACCCAGTACTTC. It specifies CASSLGTLETQYF.

This chain uses TRBV9 with TRBJ2-2; a possible D gene is TRBD1 (6 bases). The CDR3 extends over 17 amino acids. The germline CDR1 and CDR2 sequences are SGDLS and YYNGEE. V shed 3 bases and J shed 2 bases, with 17 bases lying between them. This CDR3 is CASSAQGKLSNTGELFF. Here the CDR3 DNA reads TGTGCCAGCAGCGCACAGGGAAAACTTTCAAACACCGGGGAGCTGTTTTTT.

This clonotype came up a few times. This sequence joins TRBV7-9 and TRBJ2-7; 7 bases match TRBD2. The germline V gene has CDR1 SEHNR and CDR2 FQNEAQ (reference sequence). V dropped 2 bases and J dropped 2; count of bases not matched to a gene: 6. The CDR3 length is 15 residues. The CDR3 reads CASSLFGGGTYEQYF. The CDR3 nucleotides are TGTGCCAGCAGCTTATTCGGCGGGGGAACCTACGAGCAGTACTTC.

The CDR3 is CAWRGPPNTEAFF. The CDR3, as DNA: TGTGCCTGGAGGGGACCGCCGAACACTGAAGCTTTCTTT. The chain links TRBV30 to TRBJ1-1; perhaps TRBD1 as D (5 bases). The CDR3 extends over 13 amino acids. Germline V gene sequence: CDR1 GTSNPN, CDR2 SVGIG (reference sequence). Trimming pared 3 bases from V and 1 base from J, leaving 9 bases between.

The CDR3 coding sequence is TGCAGCGCCTCTTTCGGGATCACCTACGAGCAGTACTTC. The encoded protein is CSASFGITYEQYF. The chain links TRBV29-1 to TRBJ2-7, with D tentatively TRBD2 (5 bases). CDR3 length: 13 residues. Germline CDR1 and CDR2: SQVTM and ANQGSEA. The V end was cut by 7 bases, the J end by 2 bases, with 15 bases between.

The table lists this clonotype with a count of one. The chain combines TRBV9 with TRBJ1-2; D gene uncertain. Germline lookup yields CDR1 SGDLS and CDR2 YYNGEE. The V and J ends lost 3 bases and 8 bases respectively, with 8 bases between them. CDR3 length equals 11 residues. The CDR3 DNA reads as TGTGCCAGCAGCGCCGGAGACGGCTACACCTTC. Protein: CASSAGDGYTF.

This clonotype was seen a single time. J is TRBJ2-6 and V is TRBV30; TRBD1 agrees at 8 bases. J lost 2 bases, V lost 1 base, and 10 bases had no gene match. This CDR3 has 18 amino acids. CDR1 and CDR2 (germline): GTSNPN, SVGIG (reference sequence). CDR3 amino acids: CAWSGIPGGWAGANVLTF. The CDR3 DNA follows: TGTGCCTGGAGTGGAATACCAGGGGGCTGGGCTGGGGCCAACGTCCTGACTTTC.

The chain combines TRBV4-3 with TRBJ2-1; possible D gene TRBD1, 6 bases. From germline, CDR1 is LGHNA and CDR2 YSLEER. The CDR3 has 17 amino acids. V shed 1 base and J shed 2 bases, with 15 bases lying between them. The CDR3 sequence is CASSQGPYRVPYNEQFF. CDR3 nucleotide sequence: TGCGCCAGCAGCCAAGGCCCTTACAGGGTACCCTACAATGAGCAGTTCTTC.

This chain connects TRBV7-3 to TRBJ2-2, with D uncertain. CDR1 and CDR2 (germline): SGHTA, FQGTGA. V shed 5 bases and J shed 6 bases, with 13 bases lying between them. This CDR3 region has 14 residues. DNA of the CDR3: TGTGCCAGCAGCCCTAACGAAGGGCCCGGGGAGCTGTTTTTT. This gives the protein CASSPNEGPGELFF.